This is a list of T cell receptor beta chains from one sample in a study of blood T cell repertoires in COVID-19. Repertoires were generated with immunoSEQ multiplex PCR, while TCRdb's copy carries only in-frame clones and drops some. The sample lists 200,000 to 250,000 clones; 70% to 90% were seen once. Sequenced material: peripheral blood. The source is a woman aged 18-29 years who had recovered from COVID-19. CDR3s include the opening cysteine and the closing phenylalanine or tryptophan. D genes are given only for firm matches. Clone size is given for some rows only: seen once, a few or many times, or a class if the clone is expanded.

TRBV6-5	TRBJ2-5	.	TRBD2	CASSYSPGLAGETQYF	TGTGCCAGCAGTTACTCGCCGGGACTAGCGGGAGAGACCCAGTACTTC
TRBV28	TRBJ1-1	.	TRBD1	CASSQGARQAFF	TGTGCCAGCTCACAGGGGGCTCGACAAGCTTTCTTT
TRBV6-5	TRBJ2-1	.	.	CASEGDTYNEQFF	TGTGCCAGTGAGGGGGACACTTACAATGAGCAGTTCTTC
TRBV18	TRBJ1-2	.	.	CASSPPGHRKPIYGYTF	TGTGCCAGCTCACCCCCGGGACACAGAAAACCAATCTATGGCTACACCTTC
TRBV27	TRBJ2-3	.	.	CASRPGTDTQYF	TGTGCCAGCAGGCCGGGCACAGATACGCAGTATTTT
TRBV6-5	TRBJ1-5	.	.	CASSPGSNQPQHF	TGTGCCAGCAGCCCAGGTAGCAATCAGCCCCAGCATTTT
TRBV2	TRBJ1-2	.	.	CASMASRLQWSGYTF	TGTGCCAGCATGGCCAGTAGGTTGCAGTGGAGTGGCTACACCTTC
TRBV11-2	TRBJ1-1	.	TRBD1	CASSRDSTVAFF	TGTGCCAGCAGCCGGGACAGTACAGTGGCTTTCTTT
TRBV19	TRBJ1-1	.	.	CATRGGLGEAFF	TGTGCCACCCGAGGGGGATTGGGTGAAGCTTTCTTT
TRBV12-3/TRBV12-4	TRBJ2-1	.	.	CASSLGTRQFF	TGTGCCAGCAGTTTAGGGACTCGGCAGTTCTTC
TRBV30	TRBJ2-5	.	TRBD2	CAWSVRVAGVETQYF	TGTGCCTGGAGTGTACGTGTAGCGGGAGTGGAGACCCAGTACTTC
TRBV25-1	TRBJ1-6	.	TRBD1	CASTRDRVSPLHF	TGTGCCAGCACCCGGGACAGGGTTTCACCCCTCCACTTT
TRBV10-3	TRBJ2-3	.	TRBD2	CAISERLAGGPKDTQYF	TGTGCCATCAGTGAGCGGCTAGCGGGAGGGCCAAAAGATACGCAGTATTTT
TRBV15	TRBJ1-2	.	.	CATSGRGTAYGYTF	TGTGCCACCAGCGGCCGGGGGACTGCTTATGGCTACACCTTC
TRBV7-6	TRBJ2-1	.	TRBD2	CASSLVSGSYNEQFF	TGTGCCAGCAGCTTAGTTAGCGGGAGTTACAATGAGCAGTTCTTC
TRBV5-8	TRBJ1-4	.	.	CASRHGQATNEKLFF	TGTGCCAGCAGACACGGACAAGCAACTAATGAAAAACTGTTTTTT
TRBV7-2	TRBJ1-4	.	.	CASSPVGGAAEKLFF	TGTGCCAGCAGCCCGGTTGGGGGGGCGGCTGAAAAACTGTTTTTT
TRBV19	TRBJ1-5	.	.	CASTQSNQPQHF	TGTGCCAGTACACAGAGCAATCAGCCCCAGCATTTT
TRBV27	TRBJ1-2	.	TRBD1	CASSLRDSVYGYTF	TGTGCCAGCAGCCTCCGGGACAGCGTCTATGGCTACACCTTC
TRBV19	TRBJ2-5	.	TRBD2	CASSIGDSGRETQYF	TGTGCCAGTAGTATAGGGGATAGCGGGAGGGAGACCCAGTACTTC
TRBV4-1	TRBJ2-2	.	.	CASSSLLDQELFF	TGCGCCAGCAGCTCGCTCCTAGACCAGGAGCTGTTTTTT
TRBV30	TRBJ2-7	.	.	CAWSEWQGEQYF	TGTGCCTGGAGTGAGTGGCAGGGCGAGCAGTACTTC
TRBV30	TRBJ2-7	.	.	CAWRGTLGSKEQYF	TGTGCCTGGAGGGGGACTCTGGGGAGTAAAGAGCAGTACTTC
TRBV10-3	TRBJ1-5	once	.	CAISSAGSNQPQHF	TGTGCCATCAGCTCCGCAGGCAGCAATCAGCCCCAGCATTTT
TRBV13	TRBJ2-3	.	.	CASSLASRTDTQYF	TGTGCCAGCAGCCTCGCGTCCCGCACAGATACGCAGTATTTT
TRBV7-2	TRBJ2-7	.	.	CASSLAGLSYEQYF	TGTGCCAGCAGCTTAGCGGGGCTTTCCTACGAGCAGTACTTC
TRBV7-2	TRBJ2-3	.	.	CASSYPQGGTTDTQYF	TGTGCCAGCAGCTACCCCCAGGGCGGAACCACAGATACGCAGTATTTT
TRBV27	TRBJ2-1	.	.	CASSPGFANEQFF	TGTGCCAGCAGCCCCGGGTTCGCGAATGAGCAGTTCTTC
TRBV18	TRBJ2-7	once	.	CASSDGTHEQYF	TGTGCCAGCTCGGACGGGACTCACGAGCAGTACTTC
TRBV5-6	TRBJ1-2	.	.	CASSTRQIRTF	TGTGCCAGCAGCACCAGACAGATACGCACCTTC
TRBV3-1/TRBV3-2	TRBJ2-5	.	.	CASSQDEETQYF	TGTGCCAGCAGCCAAGATGAGGAGACCCAGTACTTC
TRBV7-2	TRBJ1-2	.	.	CASSLGSRQGYGYTF	TGTGCCAGCAGCTTAGGGAGTCGTCAGGGGTATGGCTACACCTTC
TRBV13	TRBJ2-5	.	TRBD2	CASSARTSGIQETQYF	TGTGCCAGCAGCGCGAGGACTAGCGGTATACAAGAGACCCAGTACTTC
TRBV5-5	TRBJ2-7	.	TRBD1	CASSSQGVLYEQYF	TGTGCCAGCAGCTCACAGGGGGTCCTCTACGAGCAGTACTTC
TRBV13	TRBJ2-3	.	TRBD2	CASSHRAGGSKSDTQYF	TGTGCCAGCAGCCATAGGGCGGGAGGGAGTAAATCAGATACGCAGTATTTT
TRBV9	TRBJ2-1	.	TRBD2	CASSVTAGDYNEQFF	TGTGCCAGCAGCGTAACGGCGGGGGACTACAATGAGCAGTTCTTC
TRBV12-3/TRBV12-4	TRBJ2-2	few	.	CASSFNGELFF	TGTGCCAGCAGTTTTAACGGGGAGCTGTTTTTT
TRBV5-4	TRBJ2-1	.	TRBD1	CASSSAPTGGVNEQFF	TGTGCCAGCAGCTCCGCCCCCACAGGGGGCGTAAATGAGCAGTTCTTC
TRBV12-5	TRBJ2-3	.	.	CASGLFGGATDTQYF	TGTGCTAGTGGTTTATTCGGAGGGGCGACAGATACGCAGTATTTT
TRBV6-2/TRBV6-3	TRBJ1-1	.	.	CASSYNDRNEAFF	TGTGCCAGCAGTTATAATGACAGGAACGAAGCTTTCTTT
TRBV19	TRBJ1-6	few	.	CASKQTHNSPLHF	TGTGCCAGTAAACAGACCCATAATTCACCCCTCCACTTT
TRBV29-1	TRBJ1-6	.	.	CSVRDSYNSPLHF	TGCAGCGTTAGAGACAGCTATAATTCACCCCTCCACTTT
TRBV27	TRBJ2-1	once	TRBD2	CASRGGGSSYNEQFF	TGTGCCAGCCGGGGGGGCGGGAGTTCCTACAATGAGCAGTTCTTC
TRBV6-4	TRBJ2-7	.	TRBD1	CASSRQGGATSYEQYF	TGTGCCAGCAGTCGCCAAGGGGGCGCAACCTCCTACGAGCAGTACTTC
TRBV4-2	TRBJ2-2	.	.	CASSQVNNRVGTGELFF	TGTGCCAGCAGCCAAGTAAACAATCGGGTTGGGACCGGGGAGCTGTTTTTT
TRBV25-1	TRBJ2-1	.	.	CASSYSGSYNEQFF	TGTGCCAGCAGCTACTCAGGCTCCTACAATGAGCAGTTCTTC
TRBV4-1	TRBJ1-2	.	TRBD1	CASSQEGGGNYGYTF	TGCGCCAGCAGCCAAGAAGGGGGCGGTAACTATGGCTACACCTTC
TRBV18	TRBJ1-5	.	.	CASSLHQGSNQPQHF	TGTGCCAGCTCACTTCACCAGGGAAGCAATCAGCCCCAGCATTTT
TRBV7-3	TRBJ2-3	.	TRBD2	CASSSIAGARTDTQYF	TGTGCCAGCAGCTCGATAGCGGGAGCTCGCACAGATACGCAGTATTTT
TRBV16	TRBJ2-3	.	TRBD2	CASSPPTSFTDTQYF	TGTGCCAGCAGCCCGCCGACTAGCTTCACAGATACGCAGTATTTT